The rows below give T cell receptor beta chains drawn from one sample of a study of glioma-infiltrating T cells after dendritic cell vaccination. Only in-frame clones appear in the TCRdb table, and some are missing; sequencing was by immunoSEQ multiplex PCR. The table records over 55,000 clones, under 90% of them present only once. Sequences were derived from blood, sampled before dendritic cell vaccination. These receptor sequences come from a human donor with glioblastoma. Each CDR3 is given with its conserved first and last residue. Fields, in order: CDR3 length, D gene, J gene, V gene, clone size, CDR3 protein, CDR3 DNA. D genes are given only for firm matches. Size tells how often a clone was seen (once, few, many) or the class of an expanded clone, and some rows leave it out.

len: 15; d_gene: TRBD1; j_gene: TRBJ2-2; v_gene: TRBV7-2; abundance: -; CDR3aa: CASSTDRVNTGELFF; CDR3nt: TGTGCCAGCAGCACGGACAGGGTTAACACCGGGGAGCTGTTTTTT
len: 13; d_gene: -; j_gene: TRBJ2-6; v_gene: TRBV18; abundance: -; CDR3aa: CASSRSGANVLTF; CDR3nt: TGTGCCAGCTCTCGGTCTGGGGCCAACGTCCTGACTTTC
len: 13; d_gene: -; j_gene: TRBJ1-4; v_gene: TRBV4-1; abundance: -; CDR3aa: CASSAPLDEKLFF; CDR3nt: TGCGCCAGCAGCGCGCCGTTGGATGAAAAACTGTTTTTT
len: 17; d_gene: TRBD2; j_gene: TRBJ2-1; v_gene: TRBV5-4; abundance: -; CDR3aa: CASSLGGLAGGLNEQFF; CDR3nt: TGTGCCAGCAGCTTGGGGGGACTAGCGGGGGGTCTCAATGAGCAGTTCTTC
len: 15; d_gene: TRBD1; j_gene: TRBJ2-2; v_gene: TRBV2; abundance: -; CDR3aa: CASSRTGGDYGELFF; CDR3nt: TGTGCCAGCAGTCGGACAGGGGGCGATTACGGGGAGCTGTTTTTT
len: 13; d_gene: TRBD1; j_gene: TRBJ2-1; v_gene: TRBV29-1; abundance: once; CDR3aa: CSVPGQVDNEQFF; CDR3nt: TGCAGCGTGCCGGGACAGGTGGACAATGAGCAGTTCTTC
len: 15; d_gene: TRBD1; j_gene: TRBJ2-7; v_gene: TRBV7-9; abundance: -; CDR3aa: CASSGTGGNLYEQYF; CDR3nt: TGTGCCAGCAGCGGGACAGGGGGCAACCTCTACGAGCAGTACTTC
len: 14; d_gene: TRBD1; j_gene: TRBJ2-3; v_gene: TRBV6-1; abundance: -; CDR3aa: CASIFGQGEDTQYF; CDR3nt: TGTGCCAGCATTTTTGGACAGGGAGAAGATACGCAGTATTTT
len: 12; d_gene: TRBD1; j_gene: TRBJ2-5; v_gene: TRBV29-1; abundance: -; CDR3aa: CSARQGGETQYF; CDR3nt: TGCAGCGCCAGACAGGGGGGAGAGACCCAGTACTTC
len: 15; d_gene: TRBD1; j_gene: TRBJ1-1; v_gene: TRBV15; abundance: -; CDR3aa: CATSTRQGTNTEAFF; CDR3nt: TGTGCCACCAGCACCCGACAGGGAACGAACACTGAAGCTTTCTTT
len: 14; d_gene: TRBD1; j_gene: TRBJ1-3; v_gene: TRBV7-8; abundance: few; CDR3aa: CASSLDRGGNTIYF; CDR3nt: TGTGCCAGCAGCTTAGACAGGGGAGGAAACACCATATATTTT
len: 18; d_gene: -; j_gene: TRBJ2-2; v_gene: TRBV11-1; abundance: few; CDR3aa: CASSSPPSRTQNTGELFF; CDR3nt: TGTGCCAGCAGTTCCCCACCATCCAGGACACAGAACACCGGGGAGCTGTTTTTT
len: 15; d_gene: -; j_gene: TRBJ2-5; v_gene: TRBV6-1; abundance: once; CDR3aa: CASSESAQGWETQYF; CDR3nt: TGTGCCAGCAGCGAATCGGCGCAGGGCTGGGAGACCCAGTACTTC
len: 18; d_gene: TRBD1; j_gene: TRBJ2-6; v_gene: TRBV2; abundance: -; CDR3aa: CASSEGDRAYSGANVLTF; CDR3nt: TGTGCCAGCAGTGAAGGTGACAGGGCTTACTCTGGGGCCAACGTCCTGACTTTC
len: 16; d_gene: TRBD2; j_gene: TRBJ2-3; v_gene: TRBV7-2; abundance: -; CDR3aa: CASSAYSGGALNTQYF; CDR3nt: TGTGCCAGCAGCGCTTATAGCGGGGGGGCCCTTAATACGCAGTATTTT
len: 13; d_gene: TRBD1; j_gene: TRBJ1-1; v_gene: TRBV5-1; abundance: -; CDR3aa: CASGDRVRTEAFF; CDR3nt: TGCGCCAGCGGCGACAGGGTGAGGACTGAAGCTTTCTTT
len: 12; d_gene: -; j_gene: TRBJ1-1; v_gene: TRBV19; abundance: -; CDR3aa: CASSLGRTEAFF; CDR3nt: TGTGCCAGTAGTCTAGGGAGAACTGAAGCTTTCTTT
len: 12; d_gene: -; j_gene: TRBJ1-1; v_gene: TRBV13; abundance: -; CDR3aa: CASSLLQGEAFF; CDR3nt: TGTGCCAGCAGCTTACTACAGGGCGAAGCTTTCTTT
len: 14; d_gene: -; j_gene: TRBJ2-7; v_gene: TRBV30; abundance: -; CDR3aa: CAWAKGGPSYEQYF; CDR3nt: TGTGCCTGGGCCAAGGGGGGGCCCTCCTACGAGCAGTACTTC
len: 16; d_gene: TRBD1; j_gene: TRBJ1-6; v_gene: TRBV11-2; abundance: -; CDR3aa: CASSSQGESYNSPLHF; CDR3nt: TGTGCCAGCAGCTCACAGGGGGAGTCCTATAATTCACCCCTCCACTTT
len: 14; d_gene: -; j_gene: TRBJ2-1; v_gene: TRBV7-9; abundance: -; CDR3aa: CASSLEEPVIEQFF; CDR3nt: TGTGCCAGCAGCTTAGAGGAGCCGGTGATTGAGCAGTTCTTC
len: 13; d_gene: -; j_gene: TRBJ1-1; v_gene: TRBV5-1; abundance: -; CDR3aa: CASSLGGGMDAFF; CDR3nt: TGCGCCAGCAGCTTGGGTGGGGGGATGGATGCTTTCTTT
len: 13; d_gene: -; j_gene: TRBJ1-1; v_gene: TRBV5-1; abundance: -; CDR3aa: CASSLDLYTEAFF; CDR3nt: TGCGCCAGCAGCTTGGACCTATACACTGAAGCTTTCTTT
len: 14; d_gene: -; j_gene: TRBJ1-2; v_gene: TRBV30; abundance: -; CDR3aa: CAWSAGQTDVGYTF; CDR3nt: TGTGCCTGGAGCGCCGGACAGACGGACGTCGGCTACACCTTC
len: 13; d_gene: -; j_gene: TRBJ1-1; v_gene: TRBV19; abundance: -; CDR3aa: CASRRADLSEAFF; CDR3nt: TGTGCCAGTAGGCGGGCAGACCTCTCTGAAGCTTTCTTT
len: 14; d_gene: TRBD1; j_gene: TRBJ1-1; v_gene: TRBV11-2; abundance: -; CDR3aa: CASNEDRENPEAFF; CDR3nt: TGTGCCAGCAACGAGGACAGGGAGAATCCTGAAGCTTTCTTT
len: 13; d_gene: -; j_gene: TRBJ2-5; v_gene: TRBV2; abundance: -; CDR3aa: CASSEAAGKTQYF; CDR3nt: TGTGCCAGCAGTGAAGCGGCGGGCAAGACCCAGTACTTC
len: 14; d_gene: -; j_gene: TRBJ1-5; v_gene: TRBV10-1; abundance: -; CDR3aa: CASSPTGLDQPQHF; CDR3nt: TGCGCCAGCAGTCCCACAGGGTTGGATCAGCCCCAGCATTTT
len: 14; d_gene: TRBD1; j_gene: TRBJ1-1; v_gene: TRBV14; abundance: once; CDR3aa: CASSQTGVGTEAFF; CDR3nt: TGTGCCAGCAGCCAGACAGGGGTTGGTACTGAAGCTTTCTTT
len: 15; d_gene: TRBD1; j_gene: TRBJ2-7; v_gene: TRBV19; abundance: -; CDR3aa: CASSIGTGTIYEQYF; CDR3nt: TGTGCCAGTAGTATTGGGACAGGGACCATCTACGAGCAGTACTTC
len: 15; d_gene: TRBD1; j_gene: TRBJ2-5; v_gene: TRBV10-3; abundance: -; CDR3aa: CAISGTGDFQETQYF; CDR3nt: TGTGCCATCAGTGGGACAGGGGATTTCCAAGAGACCCAGTACTTC
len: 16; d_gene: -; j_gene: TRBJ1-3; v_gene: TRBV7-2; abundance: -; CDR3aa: CASSLSGGRSGNTIYF; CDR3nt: TGTGCCAGCAGCTTAAGTGGTGGCCGCTCTGGAAACACCATATATTTT
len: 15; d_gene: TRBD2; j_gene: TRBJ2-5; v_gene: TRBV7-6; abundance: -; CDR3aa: CASSLGGTTWETQYF; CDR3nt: TGTGCCAGCAGCTTAGGGGGGACTACTTGGGAGACCCAGTACTTC
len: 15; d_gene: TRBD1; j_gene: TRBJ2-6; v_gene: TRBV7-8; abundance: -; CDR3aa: CASSVRQGPANVLTF; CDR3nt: TGTGCCAGCAGCGTACGACAGGGCCCGGCCAACGTCCTGACTTTC
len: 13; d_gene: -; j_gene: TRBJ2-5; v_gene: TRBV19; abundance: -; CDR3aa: CASSVQSQETQYF; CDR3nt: TGTGCCAGTAGTGTACAGAGTCAAGAGACCCAGTACTTC
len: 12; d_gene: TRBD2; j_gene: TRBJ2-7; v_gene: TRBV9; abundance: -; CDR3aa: CASGGGSYEQYF; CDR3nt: TGTGCCAGCGGGGGGGGCTCCTACGAGCAGTACTTC
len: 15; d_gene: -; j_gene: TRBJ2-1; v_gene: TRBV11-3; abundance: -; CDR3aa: CASSLDSAGLDEQFF; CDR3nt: TGTGCCAGCAGCTTAGATTCAGCAGGGTTGGACGAGCAGTTCTTC
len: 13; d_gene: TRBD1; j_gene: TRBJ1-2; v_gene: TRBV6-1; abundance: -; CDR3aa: CASSADRGDGYTF; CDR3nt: TGTGCCAGCAGTGCGGACAGGGGAGATGGCTACACCTTC
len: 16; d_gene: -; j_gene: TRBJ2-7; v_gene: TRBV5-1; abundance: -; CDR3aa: CASRELLGTSSYEQYF; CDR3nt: TGCGCCAGCAGGGAACTGTTGGGCACGAGCTCCTACGAGCAGTACTTC
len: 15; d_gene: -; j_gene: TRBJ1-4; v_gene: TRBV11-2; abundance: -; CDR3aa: CASSRKDGDNEKLFF; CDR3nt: TGTGCCAGCAGTAGAAAGGACGGGGATAATGAAAAACTGTTTTTT
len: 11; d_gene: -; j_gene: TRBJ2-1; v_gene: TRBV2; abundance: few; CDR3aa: CASGRGYEQFF; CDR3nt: TGTGCCAGCGGGAGAGGGTATGAGCAGTTCTTC
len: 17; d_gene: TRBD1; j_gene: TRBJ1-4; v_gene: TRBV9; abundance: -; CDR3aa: CASSPTLWDSYRRGLFF; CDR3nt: TGTGCCAGCAGCCCAACCCTATGGGACAGCTACCGCAGAGGACTGTTTTTT